This T cell receptor beta chain was obtained from a study of blood T cells in healthy people across ages. In the study overall: Template switching retrieved approximately one barcoded beta molecule for each two T cells.

Many counts were recorded for this clonotype. There are 16 residues in the CDR3. Germline trimming cut 6 bases from V and 3 bases from J; bases unmatched to any gene: 9. Using a J-beta primer mix together with a sample-barcoded 5' primer, a second PCR was run for roughly 7 to 11 cycles. TCRdb re-called the 5' RACE reads with MiXCR, one entry per CDR3 protein. Here the sample spans some 930,000 distinct CDR3 sequences, 25% to 35% being singletons. These data also formed part of another study, on T cells of mothers and their children.

The V call is TRBV12-3 or TRBV12-4, the J call TRBJ2-1; 9 bases are a match to TRBD1. The source material was blood. This receptor was taken from a woman aged 40 to 50 in good health. CDR3 loop: CASRPVTGGFYNEQFF. CDR3 in DNA: TGTGCCAGCAGGCCAGTTACAGGGGGCTTCTACAATGAGCAGTTCTTC.